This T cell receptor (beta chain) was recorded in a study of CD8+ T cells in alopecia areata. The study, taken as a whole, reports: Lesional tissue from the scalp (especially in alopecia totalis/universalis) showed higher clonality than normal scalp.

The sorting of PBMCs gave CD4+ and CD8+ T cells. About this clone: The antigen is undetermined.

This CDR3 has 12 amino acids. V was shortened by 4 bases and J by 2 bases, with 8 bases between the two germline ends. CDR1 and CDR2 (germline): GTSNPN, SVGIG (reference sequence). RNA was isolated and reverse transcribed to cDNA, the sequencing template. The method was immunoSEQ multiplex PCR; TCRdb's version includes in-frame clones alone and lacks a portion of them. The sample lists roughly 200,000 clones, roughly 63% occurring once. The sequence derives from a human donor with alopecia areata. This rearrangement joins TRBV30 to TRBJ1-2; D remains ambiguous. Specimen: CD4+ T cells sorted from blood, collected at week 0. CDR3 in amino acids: CAWKGLNYGYTF. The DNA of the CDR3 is TGTGCCTGGAAGGGCCTCAACTATGGCTACACCTTC.